The sequence of this T cell receptor (beta chain) was determined in a study of cytomegalovirus exposure and HLA in healthy donors (dated by TCRdb to the late 2010s). Describing the broader study: In an earlier analysis of 450 to 750 of the donors, 250 to 350 Gb of sequence data and 120 million or so unique TCR beta sequences from about 179 million T cells were reported. The genetic ancestry cluster associated with self-reported Caucasian donors included over 80% of the roughly 400 genotyped donors. The aim of the study was to test whether cataloging public T cell receptors could identify signatures of past pathogen exposure. To predict cytomegalovirus infection status, the study brought together high-throughput TCR immunosequencing, statistical association of individual TCRs with disease status, and machine learning. A later analysis re-examined previously published TCR beta repertoires from just over 650 donors and added high-resolution HLA genotyping to investigate patterns of TCR occurrence. Typing coverage differed by locus: A, B, C, DRB1 and DQB1 were typed in about 620-630 donors, DQA1 in 522, DPA1 in roughly 590, and DPB1 in just under 490. About 300 gigabases of sequencing data and 75 million to 85 million unique TCR sequences made up an early release that covered some 640 HLA-typed donors. Five DR-DQ haplotypes were treated as single units for association and clustering because of strong linkage in the cohort. A later genetic analysis used genome-wide SNP genotypes for about 60% of the roughly 700 donors, treating that subset as a discovery cohort. All discovery cohort repertoires had been generated on a single sequencing platform. Rather than drawing on any new phenotypic data, the later analysis identified candidate immune exposures from TCR beta sequences and the way those sequences occurred across donors. To decide whether each TCR beta V gene segment behaved as functional or pseudogenic, an earlier analysis of some 580 of the donors relied on high-throughput TCR beta sequencing. Donor age, sex, ethnicity and CMV serostatus were compiled alongside the repertoire data. Among around 400 genotyped donors of the cohort, an average of roughly 230,000 unique TCR beta nucleotide sequences was sequenced per donor, of which about 18% were non-productive. Using immunosequencing, the study profiled T cell repertoires from 500 to 800 subjects and related those repertoires to cytomegalovirus serostatus. Both class I and class II loci were covered by HLA typing, at four-digit resolution. Along with the 666-subject first cohort, a separate validation cohort of more than 90 different subjects was used. Here is what the overall study found, with its caveats: In a later analysis, TCR association rates were found to vary across HLA loci, with the most associated TCRs seen for DRB1 alleles and the fewest for HLA-C alleles. Assigning TCR associations to individual alleles was difficult when HLA alleles, especially DR and DQ, strongly co-occurred. It was suggested by the authors that the approach could potentially be generalized to other disease states and immunological phenotypes. Linkage disequilibrium might explain the correlated functional status among segregating V segments, but an unknown experimental factor could not be ruled out. According to a later genetic analysis, donors in an Asian-associated ancestry cluster had fewer N-insertions in productive TCRs than the approximately 690-donor mean. A few of the identified cytomegalovirus-associated TCR beta chains were confirmed in vitro to be specific for cytomegalovirus antigens. This cohort had only TCR beta chains sequenced, and the lack of alpha or paired-chain data limited which features could be detected. The presence/absence analyses assumed that sequencing depth was roughly uniform across donors, and that assumption may not be true. Across donors, most TCR sequences were observed very rarely, whereas some public TCRs were present in many individuals. The classifier was reported to diagnose cytomegalovirus status with high specificity and sensitivity in both the original and validation cohorts. Because counts were too low, seventeen rarely observed V segments, including chromosome 9 orphons, were excluded from the earlier analysis of 587 of the donors. The study listed 170 or so TCR beta chains as associated with cytomegalovirus. At a false discovery rate of 0.05, a later analysis linked some 18,000 TCR beta sequences to specific HLA alleles. HLA typing was unavailable for some donors at each locus, so association tests used only the typed subset. Several of the top co-occurrence clusters appeared to be linked to parvovirus B19, influenza, CMV and Epstein-Barr virus, according to a later analysis. A further reported finding was that TCR beta sequences accurately predicted the HLA-A and HLA-B alleles for most subjects in the first cohort. Immune exposure information for the cohort was limited to CMV serostatus. Broadly in line with IMGT annotations, most TCR beta V segments showed up in productive rearrangements about 87% or about 30% of the time in an earlier analysis of 450 to 750 of the donors. A cluster of highly shared sequence variants was judged likely to be a technical artifact of the sequencing pipeline. In a later analysis, HLA-associated TCR beta chains were found to be more clonally expanded and to have lower generation probabilities than equally common non-associated chains. Most CMV-associated TCR beta chains appeared to be HLA-restricted in a later analysis, and the HLA associations seemed to be driven largely by CMV exposure. A later genetic analysis associated a missense DCLRE1C variant with V-gene and J-gene trimming of TCR beta chains, and an independent cohort replicated the association. Some IMGT-functional V segments, including TRBV6-2 and TRBV6-3, could not be told apart with the 87-base-pair reads, so those segments were excluded.

CDR1 LGHNA and CDR2 YSLEER are derived from the germline V gene. Measured from the cysteine to the phenylalanine, the CDR3 is 16 residues long. The read is trimmed to its CDR3 DNA, 48 bases read in frame from base 1. The V and J ends are trimmed by 0 bases and 7 bases, leaving 19 bases between them. In total, 666 healthy bone marrow donors made up the cohort. Cohort members were all nominally healthy when sampled, although unrecorded immune exposures were likely present. The donor was CMV seronegative and was included in the group of about 400 seronegative cohort members. Each donor provided a peripheral blood sample, and peripheral blood mononuclear cells were used for TCR beta sequencing. The Qiagen DNeasy Blood Extraction Kit was used to extract genomic DNA from the blood cell samples. On this clone itself: Its antigen is not yet known. No base-level quality is on record; no much larger clone is a single base apart.

Library preparation employed the immunoSEQ multiplex PCR assay. For the multiplex PCR, a mixture combining 60 forward primers for TCR Vbeta segments and 13 reverse primers for TCR Jbeta segments was used. The CDR3 region of rearranged TCR beta genes was amplified from genomic DNA with a multiplex PCR assay. On the Illumina HiSeq System, the amplified TCR beta libraries were sequenced as 87-base-pair reads. In the paper's pipeline: In a later analysis, about 80 million unique TCR beta chains were counted across the roughly 670 repertoires, and about 9.9 million of these chains were shared by at least two donors. A nearest-neighbor algorithm error-corrected the raw reads and collapsed the reads into unique sequences, merging closely related sequences to remove PCR and sequencing errors. Alignment of CDR3 sequences to IMGT reference sequences was used to assign V, D and J gene segments. For a sequence to be retained, a match of at least six nucleotides to both a V gene segment and a J gene segment was required. A rearrangement counted as productive if the CDR3 had no stop codons and remained in frame with V and J, and every other rearrangement counted as non-productive. Following IMGT convention, CDR3 was defined as the stretch from the second conserved V-encoded cysteine to the conserved J-encoded phenylalanine. Sequences without an unambiguous match to a single V gene segment were excluded from the earlier analysis of several hundred of the donors. An earlier analysis of a few hundred of the donors classified V segments as functional when productive rearrangements were above 56.7% and as segregating when the standard deviation between donors was above 5%. A statistical classification framework was built to diagnose cytomegalovirus status from the catalog of TCR beta chain sequences. A later analysis assigned V and J genes by comparing TCR nucleotide sequences with IMGT/GENE-DB human TR gene sequences. In a later analysis, CDR3 sequences and most-parsimonious VDJ recombination scenarios were assigned using the TCRdist pipeline. In a later analysis, each TCR beta chain was defined by its CDR3 amino acid sequence together with its V-gene family, and reads without a unique V-gene family were excluded. As a way to deal with suspected cross-contamination and a sequencing artifact, a later analysis dropped under 600 nucleotide sequences that were highly shared and had low generation probability. A later analysis calculated a clonal expansion index for each public chain from normalized within-repertoire ranks of inferred template counts. In a later analysis, generation probabilities were computed with a VDJ recombination model fitted to out-of-frame rearrangements, and the resulting probabilities were checked against IGoR. In a later analysis, TCR-TCR, TCR-HLA and TCR-CMV co-occurrence was scored with hypergeometric tests, and a repertoire-size bias correction was applied to TCR pairs. A later analysis estimated false discovery rates by permuting HLA or CMV assignments 20 times. In a later analysis, co-occurring TCRs were grouped using DBSCAN, with TCRdist sequence similarity added in when clustering inside HLA-allele-positive subsets. Repertoires with fewer than 30,000 or more than 120,000 public chains were left out of co-occurrence clustering, as were several repertoires with anomalous nucleotide sharing. Drawn from immuneACCESS, this table holds only the in-frame rearrangements with V and J called that TCRdb kept. Clones are partly lost; checked studies trace under half to an unresolved V gene and leave the rest unexplained. V, J and clone size reflect that table, while D and trimming were determined from the DNA. This sample is represented by roughly 100,000 clones; 78% of them were singletons. Of the sample, approximately 1.3% is held by the ten largest clones.

The receptor comes from a man aged 25 to 40 in good health and CMV-seronegative. Material for sequencing was PBMCs. Recombination connected TRBV4-3 to TRBJ2-7; the D gene is perhaps TRBD2, on 6 matching bases. The nucleotides are TGCGCCAGCAGCCAAGAGGGGACTGGGAATTTCGGGGAGCAGTACTTC. Its coded protein is CASSQEGTGNFGEQYF.